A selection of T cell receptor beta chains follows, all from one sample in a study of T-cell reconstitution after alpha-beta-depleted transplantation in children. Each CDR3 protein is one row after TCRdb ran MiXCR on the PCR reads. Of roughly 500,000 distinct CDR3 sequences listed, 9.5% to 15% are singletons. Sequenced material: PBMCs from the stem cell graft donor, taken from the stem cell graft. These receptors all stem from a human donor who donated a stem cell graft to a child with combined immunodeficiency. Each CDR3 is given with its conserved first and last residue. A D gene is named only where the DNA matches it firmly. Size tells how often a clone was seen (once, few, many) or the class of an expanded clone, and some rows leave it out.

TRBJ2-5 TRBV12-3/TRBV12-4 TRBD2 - TGTGCCAGCAGTTTTCGGACTAGCGGAACTCAAGAGACCCAGTACTTC CASSFRTSGTQETQYF
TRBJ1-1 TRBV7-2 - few TGTGCCAGCAGCTTAGCGCCCTGGGCAGGGGTTGGAACTGAAGCTTTCTTT CASSLAPWAGVGTEAFF
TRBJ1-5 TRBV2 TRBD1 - TGTGCCAGCAGGGAAACAGGGGAGGGCAATCAGCCCCAGCATTTT CASRETGEGNQPQHF
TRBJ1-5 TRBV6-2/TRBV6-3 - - TGTGCCAGCAGTTATGGACCCTATCAGCCCCAGCATTTT CASSYGPYQPQHF
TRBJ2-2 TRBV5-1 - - TGCGCCAGCAGCTTGCCCTCAGCGACCGGGGAGCTGTTTTTT CASSLPSATGELFF
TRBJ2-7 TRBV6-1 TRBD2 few TGTGCCAGCAGCACCTCACTAGCGGGACCACTCGAGCAGTACTTC CASSTSLAGPLEQYF
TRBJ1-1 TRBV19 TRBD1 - TGTGCCAGTAGTATCCCCTCGGACAGGGGGCTTGACACTGAAGCTTTCTTT CASSIPSDRGLDTEAFF
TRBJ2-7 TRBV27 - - TGTGCCAGCAGTTTAAGGGGCGGGCTCGGCGAGCAGTACTTC CASSLRGGLGEQYF
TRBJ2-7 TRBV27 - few TGTGCCAGCACCCTGGGAAACGAGCAGTACTTC CASTLGNEQYF
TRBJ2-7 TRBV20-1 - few TGCAGTGCTATCGGGTTTGAGGGTGGGACCTACGAGCAGTACTTC CSAIGFEGGTYEQYF
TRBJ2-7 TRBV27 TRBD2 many TGTGCCAGTACTAGCGGCAACGGGCAGTACTTC CASTSGNGQYF
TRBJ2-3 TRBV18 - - TGTGCCAGCTCACCACTTTCTGTCGGGGAAGGAACAGATACGCAGTATTTT CASSPLSVGEGTDTQYF
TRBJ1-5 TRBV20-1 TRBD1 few TGCAGTGCTAGGCCGGCGGGACAGGAGGGACAGCCCCAGCATTTT CSARPAGQEGQPQHF
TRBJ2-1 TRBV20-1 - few TGCAGTGCCCTGGGCCTCATCTTCGGGAATGAGCAGTTCTTC CSALGLIFGNEQFF
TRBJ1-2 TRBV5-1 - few TGCGCCAGCAGCTTGGAAGGGGTTCCCTATGGCTACACCTTC CASSLEGVPYGYTF
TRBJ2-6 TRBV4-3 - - TGCGCCAGCAGCCACTTGACAGGTCCTGGCGGGGCCAACGTCCTGACTTTC CASSHLTGPGGANVLTF
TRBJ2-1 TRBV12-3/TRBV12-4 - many TGTGCCAGCAGTTTCAATACAAGGGTTCCGTTCTCCTACAATGAGCAGTTCTTC CASSFNTRVPFSYNEQFF
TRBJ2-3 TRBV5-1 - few TGCGCCAGCAGCTACCACCGGACAGAGCAAGCAGATACGCAGTATTTT CASSYHRTEQADTQYF
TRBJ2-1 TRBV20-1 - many TGCAGTGCCCTAGTCACCAGCTCCTACAATGAGCAGTTCTTC CSALVTSSYNEQFF
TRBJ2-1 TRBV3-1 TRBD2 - TGTGCCAGCACTCCTAGCGGACCCTACAATGAGCAGTTCTTC CASTPSGPYNEQFF
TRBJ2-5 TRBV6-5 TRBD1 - TGTGCCAGCAAGCTAGACAGGGGGGAAGAGACCCAGTACTTC CASKLDRGEETQYF
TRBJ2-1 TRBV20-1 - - TGCAGTGCTAGAGTTTCAGGAGGGCGTTATGAGCAGTTCTTC CSARVSGGRYEQFF
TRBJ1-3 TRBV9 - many TGTGCCAGCAGCGTACCGGGGTCTGGAAACACCATATATTTT CASSVPGSGNTIYF
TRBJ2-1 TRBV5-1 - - TGCGCCAGCAGCTTGGCCTGGCAGGGCAATGAGCAGTTCTTC CASSLAWQGNEQFF
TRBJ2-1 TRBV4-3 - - TGCGCCAGCAGCCAAGACAGACTCAGCTCCTACAATGAGCAGTTCTTC CASSQDRLSSYNEQFF
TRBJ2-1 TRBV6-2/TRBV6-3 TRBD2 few TGTGCCAGCAGACTAGCGGGACGGTATGAGCAGTTCTTC CASRLAGRYEQFF
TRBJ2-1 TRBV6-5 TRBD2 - TGTGCCAGCAGTTACTCGGGCGGGGGGGCCAATGAGCAGTTCTTC CASSYSGGGANEQFF
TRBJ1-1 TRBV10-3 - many TGTGCCATCAGTGATCCCCCGGGGGAAGCTTTCTTT CAISDPPGEAFF
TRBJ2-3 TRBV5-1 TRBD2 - TGCGCCAGCAGCATCGGACTAGCGGGGGGGTTCCCAACGCAGTATTTT CASSIGLAGGFPTQYF
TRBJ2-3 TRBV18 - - TGTGCCAGCTCACCAGGGCACCCAGATACGCAGTATTTT CASSPGHPDTQYF
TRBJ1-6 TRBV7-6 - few TGTGCCAGCAGAGACGATTTCCCTGGGCTAGGGAATTCACCCCTCCACTTT CASRDDFPGLGNSPLHF
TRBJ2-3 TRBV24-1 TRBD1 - TGTGCCACCAGTGACCCGACAGGGGCAGGGGATACGCAGTATTTT CATSDPTGAGDTQYF
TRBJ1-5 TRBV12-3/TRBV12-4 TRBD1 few TGTGCCAGCAGTCCCGGACAGGACAATCAGCCCCAGCATTTT CASSPGQDNQPQHF
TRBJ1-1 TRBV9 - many TGTGCCAGCAGCGGACCCGAAAATGAAGCTTTCTTT CASSGPENEAFF
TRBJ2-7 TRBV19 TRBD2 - TGTGCCAGTAGTACAAAGGGACTACCCTCCTACGAGCAGTACTTC CASSTKGLPSYEQYF
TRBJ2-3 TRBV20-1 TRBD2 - TGCAGTGCCCGCCCCGGGACTAGCCTAGATACGCAGTATTTT CSARPGTSLDTQYF
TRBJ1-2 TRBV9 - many TGTGCCAGCAGCCCCTCACAGGGAGACTATGGCTACACCTTC CASSPSQGDYGYTF
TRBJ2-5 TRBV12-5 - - TGTGCTTGTGGTCCCTCAGGGTATGGGCGGGAGACCCAGTACTTC CACGPSGYGRETQYF
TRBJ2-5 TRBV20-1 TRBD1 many TGCAGTGCTAGATCCCCGGGACAGAAAGAGACCCAGTACTTC CSARSPGQKETQYF
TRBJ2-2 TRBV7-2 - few TGTGCCAGCAGCGCCTTACCCTCCACCGGGGAGCTGTTTTTT CASSALPSTGELFF
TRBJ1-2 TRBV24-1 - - TGTGCCACCAGTGATTCAGACAAGGTCTATGGCTACACCTTC CATSDSDKVYGYTF
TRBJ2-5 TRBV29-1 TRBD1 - TGCAGCGTTGAGGGTGACAGGGGAGAGACCCAGTACTTC CSVEGDRGETQYF
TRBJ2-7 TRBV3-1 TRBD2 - TGTGCCAGCAGCCCCGGACTAGCGGGAGCCCACGAGCAGTACTTC CASSPGLAGAHEQYF